Listed below are T cell receptor beta chains from one sample, sequenced in a study of regulatory T cells in long-lasting Graves disease. TCRdb processed the multiplex PCR reads anew with MiXCR; each CDR3 protein has one entry. The sample records 430,000 or so distinct CDR3 sequences, approximately 22% being singletons. Sample: peripheral blood mononuclear cells (PBMCs), taken when the disease was refractory, from a patient treated with antithyroid drugs. These receptors were collected from a female donor with Graves disease. Each CDR3 is given with its conserved first and last residue. A clone size is listed for some rows: how often the clone was seen (once, few, many), or a class if it is expanded.

V,J,size,CDR3
TRBV28,TRBJ1-3,many,CASSLQSPDTIYF
TRBV30,TRBJ2-7,many,CAWSWTGPSYEQYF
TRBV19,TRBJ2-2,.,CASVGLAVTGELFF
TRBV19,TRBJ1-1,.,CASSIVGPGTEAFF
TRBV19,TRBJ2-2,few,CASQDSTGELFF
TRBV6-2/TRBV6-3,TRBJ1-2,many,CASSYTGGYGYTF
TRBV12-3/TRBV12-4,TRBJ1-1,few,CASRFPGQGVWTGEAFF
TRBV20-1,TRBJ2-4,many,CSARAGLAGGLAKNIQYF
TRBV10-3,TRBJ1-5,.,CAISAGISNQPQHF
TRBV27,TRBJ2-7,many,CASSSGGSVHEQYF
TRBV5-6,TRBJ1-1,few,CASSRPGTGENTEAFF
TRBV3-1,TRBJ1-1,many,CASSQGQGATEAFF
TRBV20-1,TRBJ1-6,many,CSARGRGDSPLHF
TRBV28,TRBJ1-2,many,CASSLWEGYTF